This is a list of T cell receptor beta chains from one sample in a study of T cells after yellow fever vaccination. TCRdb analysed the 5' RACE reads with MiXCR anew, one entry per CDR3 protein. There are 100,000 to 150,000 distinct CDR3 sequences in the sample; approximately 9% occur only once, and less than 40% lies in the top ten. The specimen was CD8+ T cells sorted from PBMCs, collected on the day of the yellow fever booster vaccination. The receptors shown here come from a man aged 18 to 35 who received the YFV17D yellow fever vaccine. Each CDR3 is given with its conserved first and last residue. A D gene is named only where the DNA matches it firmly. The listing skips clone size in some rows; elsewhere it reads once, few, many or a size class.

CASSYGTAQETQYF	TGTGCCAGCAGTTACGGGACAGCCCAAGAGACCCAGTACTTC	TRBV6-5	-	TRBJ2-5	TRBD1
CASSVGYRVNEKLFF	TGTGCCAGCAGCGTAGGATATAGGGTTAATGAAAAACTGTTTTTT	TRBV9	once	TRBJ1-4	-
CASSLRAGNQPQHF	TGTGCCAGCAGTTTACGGGCGGGCAATCAGCCCCAGCATTTT	TRBV12-3/TRBV12-4	few	TRBJ1-5	-
CATLRGGYGYTF	TGTGCCACTCTGAGGGGGGGCTATGGCTACACCTTC	TRBV27	few	TRBJ1-2	-
CASRQEGGETQYF	TGTGCCAGCAGACAGGAGGGCGGGGAGACCCAGTACTTC	TRBV11-3	-	TRBJ2-5	-
CASRTFRASQGDYGYTF	TGTGCCAGCAGAACCTTCCGGGCCTCCCAAGGGGACTATGGCTACACCTTC	TRBV28	few	TRBJ1-2	-
CASSLTMIGGQRNTGELFF	TGTGCCAGCAGCTTAACTATGATCGGGGGACAGCGCAACACCGGGGAGCTGTTTTTT	TRBV7-3	-	TRBJ2-2	-
CASSQDPGGSANYGYTF	TGCGCCAGCAGCCAAGATCCCGGGGGTTCGGCTAACTATGGCTACACCTTC	TRBV4-3	few	TRBJ1-2	-
CAIRSGADNEQFF	TGTGCCATCAGATCCGGAGCAGACAATGAGCAGTTCTTC	TRBV10-3	many	TRBJ2-1	-
CATTNRDRYNQPQHF	TGTGCCACCACCAACCGGGACAGGTACAATCAGCCCCAGCATTTT	TRBV15	-	TRBJ1-5	TRBD1
CASSGLAGRNEQFF	TGTGCCAGCAGTGGACTAGCGGGGAGAAATGAGCAGTTCTTC	TRBV6-6	few	TRBJ2-1	TRBD2
CASSYRPLLAGASYNEQFF	TGTGCCAGCAGCTACCGACCTCTGCTAGCGGGGGCTTCCTACAATGAGCAGTTCTTC	TRBV9	few	TRBJ2-1	TRBD2
CSVVRQNTDTQYF	TGCAGCGTTGTCAGGCAGAACACAGATACGCAGTATTTT	TRBV29-1	-	TRBJ2-3	-
CAISEVQGMLNEQFF	TGTGCCATCAGTGAGGTGCAGGGAATGTTAAATGAGCAGTTCTTC	TRBV10-3	-	TRBJ2-1	-
CASSLKQPQHF	TGTGCCAGCAGTTTAAAGCAGCCCCAGCATTTT	TRBV27	few	TRBJ1-5	-
CASSRVSNEQFF	TGTGCCAGCAGCAGGGTATCCAATGAGCAGTTCTTC	TRBV6-5	many	TRBJ2-1	-
CASTLGLAASETQYF	TGTGCCAGCACTCTAGGGCTAGCTGCGTCCGAGACCCAGTACTTC	TRBV6-5	few	TRBJ2-5	-
CASSLAANEQFF	TGTGCCAGCAGCTTAGCGGCGAATGAGCAGTTCTTC	TRBV7-9	-	TRBJ2-1	-
CASSLPIGLNFNEQFF	TGTGCCAGCAGCTTACCCATCGGACTCAATTTCAATGAGCAGTTCTTC	TRBV7-9	many	TRBJ2-1	-
CASSRGQLQVYYGYTF	TGTGCCAGCAGTAGAGGACAGCTCCAAGTCTACTATGGCTACACCTTC	TRBV12-3/TRBV12-4	-	TRBJ1-2	-
CASQSSGFGELFF	TGTGCCAGCCAATCCTCGGGTTTCGGGGAGCTGTTTTTT	TRBV19	-	TRBJ2-2	-
CASSQKTVNGITEAFF	TGCGCCAGCAGCCAGAAGACCGTCAATGGGATCACTGAAGCTTTCTTT	TRBV5-1	few	TRBJ1-1	-
CASSLGENNEQFF	TGTGCCAGCAGTTTAGGAGAAAACAATGAGCAGTTCTTC	TRBV12-3/TRBV12-4	-	TRBJ2-1	-
CASSLHIPGQGINNEQFF	TGCGCCAGCAGCCTACACATCCCGGGACAGGGGATTAATAATGAGCAGTTCTTC	TRBV4-1	few	TRBJ2-1	TRBD1
CSVEEDWGEQFF	TGCAGCGTTGAAGAAGACTGGGGTGAGCAGTTCTTC	TRBV29-1	-	TRBJ2-1	-
CASSPRTFHSTDTQYF	TGTGCCAGCAGTCCACGGACTTTCCACAGCACAGATACGCAGTATTTT	TRBV12-3/TRBV12-4	-	TRBJ2-3	-
CASSTSGASYNEQFF	TGCGCCAGCAGTACTAGCGGGGCCTCCTACAATGAGCAGTTCTTC	TRBV4-1	few	TRBJ2-1	TRBD2
CASSQAGFFF	TGTGCCAGCAGCCAGGCTGGGTTTTTCTTT	TRBV4-2	-	TRBJ1-1	-
CASSTWTSGGPGELFF	TGTGCTAGCAGCACCTGGACTAGCGGGGGGCCCGGGGAGCTGTTTTTT	TRBV7-7	-	TRBJ2-2	TRBD2
CAWSMTNRELFF	TGTGCCTGGAGTATGACTAATCGAGAACTGTTTTTT	TRBV30	-	TRBJ1-4	-
CASSTGDSYNEQFF	TGTGCCAGTAGTACGGGGGACTCCTACAATGAGCAGTTCTTC	TRBV19	-	TRBJ2-1	-
CSVAGQSSGNTIYF	TGCAGCGTTGCGGGACAGAGCTCTGGAAACACCATATATTTT	TRBV29-1	few	TRBJ1-3	TRBD1
CASSLTKGGSTDTQYF	TGTGCCAGCAGCTTGACGAAGGGAGGGAGCACAGATACGCAGTATTTT	TRBV5-8	-	TRBJ2-3	TRBD2
CASSSADRPEAFF	TGTGCCAGCAGCTCCGCGGACAGGCCTGAAGCTTTCTTT	TRBV7-8	few	TRBJ1-1	TRBD1
CASSFRQGQVNTEAFF	TGTGCCAGCAGCTTTCGCCAGGGACAGGTCAACACTGAAGCTTTCTTT	TRBV7-2	few	TRBJ1-1	TRBD1
CASSMSRRDQPQHF	TGTGCCAGTAGTATGTCGCGAAGGGATCAGCCCCAGCATTTT	TRBV19	few	TRBJ1-5	-
CASSFSQGATYNEQFF	TGTGCCAGCAGCTTCTCTCAGGGGGCAACCTACAATGAGCAGTTCTTC	TRBV7-9	-	TRBJ2-1	TRBD1
CASNPGSWETQYF	TGTGCCAGCAACCCGGGGAGCTGGGAGACCCAGTACTTC	TRBV28	-	TRBJ2-5	-
CSVEMVGTGELFF	TGCAGCGTTGAAATGGTTGGCACCGGGGAGCTGTTTTTT	TRBV29-1	many	TRBJ2-2	-
CASSEPGHRDEKLFF	TGTGCCAGCAGCGAACCGGGACATAGGGATGAAAAACTGTTTTTT	TRBV6-6	-	TRBJ1-4	-
CASKKQGTSGDTDTQYF	TGCGCCAGCAAAAAACAAGGGACTAGCGGGGACACAGATACGCAGTATTTT	TRBV5-1	-	TRBJ2-3	TRBD2